This T cell receptor (beta chain) derives from a study of blood T cell repertoires in COVID-19. Overall study context: Researchers got acute and convalescent COVID-19 samples from the United States, Italy and Spain. Nucleic acid was either cDNA or gDNA, and it came from T cells, B-cell-depleted T cells, or PBMCs.

The V gene end was trimmed by 1 base and the J gene end by 6 bases; junction bases not matched to a gene: 5. Germline values: CDR1 LGHDT, CDR2 YNNKEL (reference sequence). CDR3 length: 16 amino acids. Clones were read by immunoSEQ multiplex PCR, and TCRdb kept only the in-frame ones, dropping some. This sample yields 180,000 or so clones, of which approximately 85% are seen a single time; roughly 9.8% belongs to the top ten. Specimen: peripheral blood. The source is a woman aged 80 or older with acute or convalescent COVID-19. The chain links TRBV3-1 (or the pseudogene TRBV3-2) to TRBJ2-3; 12 nucleotides align to TRBD2. The DNA for the CDR3 is TGTGCCAGCAGCCAAGGACTAGCGGGAGTCACGGATACGCAGTATTTT. This sequence encodes CASSQGLAGVTDTQYF.